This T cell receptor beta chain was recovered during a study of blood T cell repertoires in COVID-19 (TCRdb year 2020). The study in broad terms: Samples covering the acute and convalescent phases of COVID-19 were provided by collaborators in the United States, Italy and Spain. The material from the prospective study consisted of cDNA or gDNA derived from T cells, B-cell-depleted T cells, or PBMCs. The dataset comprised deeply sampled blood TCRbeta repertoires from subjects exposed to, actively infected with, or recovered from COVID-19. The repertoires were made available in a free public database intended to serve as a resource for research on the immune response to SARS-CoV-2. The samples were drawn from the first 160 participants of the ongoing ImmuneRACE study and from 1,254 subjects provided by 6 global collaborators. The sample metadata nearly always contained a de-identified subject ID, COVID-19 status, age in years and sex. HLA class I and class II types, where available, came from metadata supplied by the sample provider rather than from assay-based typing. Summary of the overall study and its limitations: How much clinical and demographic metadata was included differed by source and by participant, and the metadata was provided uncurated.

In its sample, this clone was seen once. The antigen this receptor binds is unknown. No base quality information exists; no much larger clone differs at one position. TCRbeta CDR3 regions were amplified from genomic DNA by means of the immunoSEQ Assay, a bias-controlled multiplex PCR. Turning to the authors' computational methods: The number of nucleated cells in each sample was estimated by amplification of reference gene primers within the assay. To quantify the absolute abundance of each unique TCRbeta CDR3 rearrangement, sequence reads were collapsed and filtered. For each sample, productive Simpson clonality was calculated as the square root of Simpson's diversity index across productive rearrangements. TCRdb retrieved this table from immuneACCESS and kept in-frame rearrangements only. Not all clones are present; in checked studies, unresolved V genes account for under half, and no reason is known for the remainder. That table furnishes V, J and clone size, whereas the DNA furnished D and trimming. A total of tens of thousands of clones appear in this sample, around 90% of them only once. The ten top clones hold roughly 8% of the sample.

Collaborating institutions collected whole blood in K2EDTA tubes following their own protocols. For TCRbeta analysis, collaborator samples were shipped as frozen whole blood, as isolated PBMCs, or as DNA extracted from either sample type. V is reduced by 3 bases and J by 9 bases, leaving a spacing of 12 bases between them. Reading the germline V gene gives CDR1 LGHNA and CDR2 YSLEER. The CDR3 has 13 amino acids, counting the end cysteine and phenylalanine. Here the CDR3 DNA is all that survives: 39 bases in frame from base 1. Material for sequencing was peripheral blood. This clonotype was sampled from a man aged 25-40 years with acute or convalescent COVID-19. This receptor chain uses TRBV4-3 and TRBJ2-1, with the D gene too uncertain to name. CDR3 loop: CASSHHRRVEQFF. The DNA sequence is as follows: TGCGCCAGCAGCCACCACCGACGGGTTGAGCAGTTCTTC.